The source of this T cell receptor (beta chain) is a study of T cell changes during pregnancy in multiple sclerosis. Measured with immunoSEQ multiplex PCR; TCRdb has only the in-frame clones, and not every one. Here the sample spans about 44,000 clones, approximately 96% being singletons. This CDR3 is built from 15 residues. V was cut by 2 bases and J by 0 bases, with 9 bases left in between. The germline V gene has CDR1 SGHTA and CDR2 FQGTGA. The genes are TRBV7-3 and TRBJ2-3; no reliable D call. The sequenced sample was peripheral blood, obtained in the second trimester of pregnancy. The receptor's source is a female donor with multiple sclerosis, enrolled in a pregnancy study. CDR3 loop: CASSLSITSTDTQYF. Here the CDR3 DNA reads TGTGCCAGCAGCTTATCAATAACTAGCACAGATACGCAGTATTTT.